This TCR beta chain is from a study of identical twins. Each CDR3 protein is one row after TCRdb ran MiXCR on the 5' RACE reads. Among 700,000 or so distinct CDR3 sequences listed, approximately 22% were seen once. Germline V gene data show CDR1 as SGHTA and CDR2 as FQGNSA. The CDR3 runs 15 residues. V lost 0 bases and J lost 11, with 19 bases in between. Regarding this clonotype: The target antigen is unknown.

Overall study findings and caveats: Models predicted too little out-of-frame TCR alpha sharing in monozygotic twins.

The same specimen was also included in a second study, on T cells expressing NK-cell markers. As reported in that work: The study drew TCR beta repertoires from sorted CD3+CD56+NKG2C+, CD3+CD56+NKG2C- and CD3+CD56-NKG2C+ T cells.

This clonotype was obtained from a young woman in good health. V is TRBV7-2 and J is TRBJ1-1; maybe TRBD1 (6 bases). Sample: PBMCs. The CDR3: CASSLAVWGARGAFF. The CDR3 DNA sequence: TGTGCCAGCAGCTTAGCGGTATGGGGGGCGCGGGGTGCTTTCTTT.